This T cell receptor beta chain is from a study of CXCR3-negative and CXCR3-positive naive CD8 T cells. UMI-tagged TRB cDNA libraries were built via 5' RACE. From the 5' RACE reads, TCRdb lists one entry per CDR3 protein and no DNA. This sample contains approximately 6,200 distinct CDR3 sequences. The V gene's germline CDR1 is MNHNS and CDR2 SASEGT. The CDR3 contains 13 residues. The study's findings and limits: For CXCR3-positive naive cells, TRB CDR3s were more hydrophobic than those of CXCR3-negative naive cells.

In terms of frequency, this clonotype is medium-sized. Its cognate antigen is unknown. The sequence derives from a human donor in good health. Some clones in this sample may be carry-over from other donors' samples. The sample was naive CXCR3+ CD8+ T cells from blood. Subset reported: CD45RO-CCR7+CD27+CD95- naive CD8+ T cells expressing CXCR3 (TNR3+). The chain links TRBV6-1 to TRBJ1-1. The CDR3 spells CASSVEYPTEAFF.